Listed below are T cell receptor beta chains from one sample, sequenced in a study of cytomegalovirus exposure and HLA in healthy donors. Some clones are missing from TCRdb's copy, which holds only in-frame ones; the method was immunoSEQ multiplex PCR. The sample shows 130,000 to 150,000 clones, roughly three quarters of them seen only once. What was sequenced was PBMCs. These receptors all come from a woman aged 40 to 50 in good health and CMV-seropositive. The CDR3 runs from the conserved cysteine through the conserved F or W. Fields, in order: V gene, J gene, CDR3 protein.

V gene: TRBV2
J gene: TRBJ2-7
CDR3 protein: CASSEARGGGYGQYF

V gene: TRBV7-9
J gene: TRBJ2-1
CDR3 protein: CASSFMANNEQFF

V gene: TRBV11-2
J gene: TRBJ2-5
CDR3 protein: CASSFDPAGGRETQYF

V gene: TRBV6-5
J gene: TRBJ2-1
CDR3 protein: CASSYSGTSRNEQFF

V gene: TRBV10-2
J gene: TRBJ2-7
CDR3 protein: CARIRGHPLEQYF

V gene: TRBV5-6
J gene: TRBJ1-2
CDR3 protein: CASSLDDRGYGYTF

V gene: TRBV19
J gene: TRBJ1-3
CDR3 protein: CASSISGTGSSGNTIYF

V gene: TRBV18
J gene: TRBJ1-1
CDR3 protein: CASSPTSDRGTNTEAFF

V gene: TRBV5-1
J gene: TRBJ2-7
CDR3 protein: CASSLGTGGSYEQYF

V gene: TRBV7-9
J gene: TRBJ2-1
CDR3 protein: CASSSAGQVFKYNEQFF

V gene: TRBV2
J gene: TRBJ2-7
CDR3 protein: CASSESGQTSYEQYF

V gene: TRBV2
J gene: TRBJ2-5
CDR3 protein: CASGVTGHAEQYF

V gene: TRBV7-9
J gene: TRBJ2-1
CDR3 protein: CSSSLSVRIRNEQFF

V gene: TRBV30
J gene: TRBJ1-6
CDR3 protein: CAWSPRGNSPLHF

V gene: TRBV4-2
J gene: TRBJ1-1
CDR3 protein: CASSHNQGQAFF

V gene: TRBV20-1
J gene: TRBJ2-7
CDR3 protein: CSARVVGF

V gene: TRBV11-2
J gene: TRBJ2-1
CDR3 protein: CASSLDPGGGNEQFF

V gene: TRBV11-2
J gene: TRBJ2-3
CDR3 protein: CASRGQGDTQYF

V gene: TRBV7-9
J gene: TRBJ2-7
CDR3 protein: CASSTGQGTRYF

V gene: TRBV6-1
J gene: TRBJ1-1
CDR3 protein: CASSGLDRVTEAFF

V gene: TRBV11-3
J gene: TRBJ2-2
CDR3 protein: CASSGGLPNTGELFF

V gene: TRBV29-1
J gene: TRBJ2-7
CDR3 protein: CSVESRTGKYEQYF

V gene: TRBV18
J gene: TRBJ1-5
CDR3 protein: CASSPGQGMGQPQHF

V gene: TRBV15
J gene: TRBJ1-1
CDR3 protein: CATSRDRVAEAFF

V gene: TRBV5-6
J gene: TRBJ2-7
CDR3 protein: CASSELRLGAYEQYF

V gene: TRBV30
J gene: TRBJ1-2
CDR3 protein: CAWSFRTGDYGYTF

V gene: TRBV10-3
J gene: TRBJ2-1
CDR3 protein: CAISPIANNEQFF

V gene: TRBV4-1
J gene: TRBJ2-7
CDR3 protein: CASSQPDRGFYEQYF

V gene: TRBV5-6
J gene: .
CDR3 protein: CASSPPGQGARSPSYEQYF

V gene: TRBV6-5
J gene: TRBJ1-3
CDR3 protein: CASSPLNTGNTIYF

V gene: TRBV5-4
J gene: TRBJ2-2
CDR3 protein: CASSLVTRKNTGELFF

V gene: TRBV18
J gene: TRBJ2-2
CDR3 protein: CASSPPNSGEAGELFF

V gene: TRBV2
J gene: TRBJ1-2
CDR3 protein: CATSDFRGYTF

V gene: TRBV19
J gene: TRBJ1-5
CDR3 protein: CASTPHYQGALSNQPQHF

V gene: TRBV2
J gene: TRBJ1-1
CDR3 protein: CASSAQGGTEAFF

V gene: TRBV9
J gene: TRBJ2-1
CDR3 protein: CASSVGVRHDEQFF

V gene: TRBV18
J gene: TRBJ2-1
CDR3 protein: CASSYRDRAFF